Each of the 5 T cell receptor beta chains below was sequenced from the same sample in a study of brain T cells in children with intractable seizures. Assay used: immunoSEQ multiplex PCR; TCRdb lists only in-frame clones, some missing. Counted here are tens of thousands of clones, around 94% occurring once; the ten biggest clones make up 5% to 7.5%. The source was peripheral blood, collected at surgery. The receptors originated from a boy aged 5-17 years with focal cortical dysplasia and intractable seizures.

This chain connects TRBV28 to TRBJ1-1, with D possibly matching TRBD1 (5 bases). Germline values: CDR1 MDHEN, CDR2 SYDVKM. Trimming cost V 2 bases and J 8 bases, with 12 bases left between them. The length of the CDR3 is 13 residues. CDR3 sequence (DNA): TGTGCCAGCAGTTTAGGGACTCAACCCGAAGCTTTCTTT. It specifies CASSLGTQPEAFF.

The CDR3 DNA reads as TGTGCCAGCAGCTCTACCCGCGGGACGCTAAGGCAGTCTGGAAACACCATATATTTT. It encodes CASSSTRGTLRQSGNTIYF. This rearrangement joins TRBV5-6 to TRBJ1-3, with a tentative D call TRBD1 (5 bases). This CDR3 is built from 19 residues. V lost 3 bases and J 1 base, leaving 23 bases between the germline ends. Per germline, CDR1 SGHDT and CDR2 YYEEEE.

V and J are TRBV20-1 and TRBJ1-5; D gene unclear. Trimming took off 3 bases at V and 5 bases at J, with 11 bases between the two ends. From germline, CDR1 is DFQATT and CDR2 SNEGSKA (reference sequence). This CDR3 contains 13 residues. CDR3 sequence reads: CSASLSGDQPQHF. Here the CDR3 DNA reads TGCAGTGCTAGTTTATCTGGGGATCAGCCCCAGCATTTT.

The chain links TRBV6-1 to TRBJ2-7, with D perhaps matching TRBD1 (6 bases). The V gene lost 3 bases and the J gene lost 2 bases, with 8 bases spanning the gap. From germline, CDR1 is MNHNS and CDR2 SASEGT. The CDR3 sequence is 13 residues long. The CDR3 bases are TGTGCCAGCAGTGAGGGACATACCTACGAGCAGTACTTC. Encoded protein: CASSEGHTYEQYF.

The J gene is TRBJ1-1, the V gene TRBV18; 8 bases map to TRBD1. The CDR3 totals 14 residues. The V segment lost 4 bases and the J segment 4 bases; nucleotides outside the gene matches: 5. Germline V gene data show CDR1 as KGHSH and CDR2 as LQKENI. The CDR3 coding sequence is TGTGCCAGCTCACTCCAGACAGGGGCCACTGAAGCTTTCTTT. Its translation: CASSLQTGATEAFF.